This entry is about one T cell receptor (beta chain). Its antigen is unknown. No qualities accompany the bases; no much larger clone lies one base away. These data are taken from a study of cytomegalovirus exposure and HLA in healthy donors (dated by TCRdb to the late 2010s). About the study as a whole: According to a later analysis, the roughly 130 validation repertoires were produced on the same platform as the 700 or so repertoires of the first cohort. The study was designed to test whether signatures of past pathogen exposure could be identified by cataloging public T cell receptors. Besides the first cohort of approximately 710 subjects, a separate validation cohort made up of 120 different subjects was used. To predict cytomegalovirus infection status, the study combined high-throughput TCR immunosequencing, statistical association of individual TCRs with disease status, and machine learning. What the research found in general, with its limitations: In both the original and validation cohorts, the classifier was reported to diagnose cytomegalovirus status with high specificity and sensitivity. Three of the identified cytomegalovirus-associated TCR beta chains were confirmed in vitro to be specific for cytomegalovirus antigens. In a later analysis, TCRs clustered in the first cohort were found to also tend to co-occur in the 130 or so validation repertoires, with roughly 93% of cluster scores above 0. A later analysis lacked HLA typing for the validation cohort, so it scored co-occurrence in that cohort across all 120 repertoires. Most TCR sequences were observed very rarely across donors, whereas some public TCRs were present in many individuals. The authors suggested that the approach could potentially be generalized to other disease states and immunological phenotypes. A total of some 180 TCR beta chains were listed by the study as associated with cytomegalovirus.

The library was generated by the immunoSEQ multiplex PCR assay. Per the authors' processing: A statistical classification framework was developed to diagnose cytomegalovirus status using the catalog of TCR beta chain sequences. This immuneACCESS table, as held by TCRdb, lists in-frame sequences with V and J called but not all clones. Of the missing ones, under half trace to an unresolved V gene in checked studies; the others have no known cause. V and J calls and clone size are given by that table; D and trimming were obtained from the DNA. The sample table contains some 79,000 clones; only one count was recorded for 85% to 95% of them. Approximately 3% of the sample goes to the ten largest clones. Separate from the approximately 700-subject first cohort, the validation cohort of about 130 subjects was the group to which the donors belonged. Measured from the cysteine to the phenylalanine, the CDR3 is 13 residues long. Here the CDR3 DNA is all that survives: 39 bases in frame from base 1. A distance of 14 bases separates the germline ends of V and J, which lose 6 bases and 6 bases respectively. CDR1 ENHRY and CDR2 SYGVKD were looked up in the germline V gene.

The sequence joins TRBV10-3 to TRBJ1-1, and perhaps TRBD1 as D gene, on 6 matching bases. This receptor was obtained from a young woman in good health and CMV-seropositive. Sequencing was performed on PBMCs. The CDR3 loop reads CAIREQGLSEAFF. The DNA is TGTGCCATCAGAGAACAGGGCCTCTCTGAAGCTTTCTTT.